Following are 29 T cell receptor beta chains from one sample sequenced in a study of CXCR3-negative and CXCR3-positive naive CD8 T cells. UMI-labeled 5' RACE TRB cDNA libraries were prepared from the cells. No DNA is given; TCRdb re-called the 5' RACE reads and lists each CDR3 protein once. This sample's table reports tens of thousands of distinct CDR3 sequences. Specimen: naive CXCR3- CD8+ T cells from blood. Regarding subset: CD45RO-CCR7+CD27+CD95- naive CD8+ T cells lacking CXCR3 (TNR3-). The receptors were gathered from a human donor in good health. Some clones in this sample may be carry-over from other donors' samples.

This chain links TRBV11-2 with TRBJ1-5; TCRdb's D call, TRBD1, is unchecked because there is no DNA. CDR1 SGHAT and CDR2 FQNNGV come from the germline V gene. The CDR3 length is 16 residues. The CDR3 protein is CASSLTGGEGNQPQHF.

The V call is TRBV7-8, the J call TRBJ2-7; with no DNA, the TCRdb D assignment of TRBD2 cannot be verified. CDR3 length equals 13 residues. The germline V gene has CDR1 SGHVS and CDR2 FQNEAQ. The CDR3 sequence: CASSLAALGEQYF.

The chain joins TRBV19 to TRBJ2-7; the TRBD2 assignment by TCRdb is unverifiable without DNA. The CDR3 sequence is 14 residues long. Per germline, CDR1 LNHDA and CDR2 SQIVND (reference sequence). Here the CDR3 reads CASSRAEGTYEQYF.

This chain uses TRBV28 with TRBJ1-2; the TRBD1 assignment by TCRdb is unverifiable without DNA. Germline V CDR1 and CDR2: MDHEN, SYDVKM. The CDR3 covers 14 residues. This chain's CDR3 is CASSPRGQHYGYTF.

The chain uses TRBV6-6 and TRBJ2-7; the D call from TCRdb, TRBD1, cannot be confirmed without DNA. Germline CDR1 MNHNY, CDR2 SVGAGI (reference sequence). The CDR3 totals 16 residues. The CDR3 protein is CASSDTGGADLDEQYF.

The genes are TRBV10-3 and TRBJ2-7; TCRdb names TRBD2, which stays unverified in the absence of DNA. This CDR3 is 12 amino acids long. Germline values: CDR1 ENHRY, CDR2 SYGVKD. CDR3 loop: CAISETSNEQYF.

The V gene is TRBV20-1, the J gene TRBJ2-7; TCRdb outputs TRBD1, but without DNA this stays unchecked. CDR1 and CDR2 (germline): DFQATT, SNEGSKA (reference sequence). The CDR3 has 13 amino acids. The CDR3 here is CSARDRSNYEQYF.

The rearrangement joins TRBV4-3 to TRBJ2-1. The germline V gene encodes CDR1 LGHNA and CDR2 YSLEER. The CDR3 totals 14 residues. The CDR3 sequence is CASSQDLGGNEQFF.

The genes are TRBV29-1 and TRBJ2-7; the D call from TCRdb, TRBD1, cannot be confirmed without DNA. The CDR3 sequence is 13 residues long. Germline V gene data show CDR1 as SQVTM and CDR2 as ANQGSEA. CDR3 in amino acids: CSVDQGFGYEQYF.

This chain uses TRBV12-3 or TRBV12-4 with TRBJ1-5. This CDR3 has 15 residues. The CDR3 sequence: CASSTMGRFNQPQHF.

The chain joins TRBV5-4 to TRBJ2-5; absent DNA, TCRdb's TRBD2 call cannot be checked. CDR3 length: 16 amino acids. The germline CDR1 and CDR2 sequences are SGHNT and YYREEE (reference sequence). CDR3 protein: CASSPLLAGSQETQYF.

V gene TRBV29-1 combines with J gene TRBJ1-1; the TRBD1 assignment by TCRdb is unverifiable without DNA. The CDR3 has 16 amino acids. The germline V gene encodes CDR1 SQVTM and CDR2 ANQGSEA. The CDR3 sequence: CSVEDQKGAGNTEAFF.

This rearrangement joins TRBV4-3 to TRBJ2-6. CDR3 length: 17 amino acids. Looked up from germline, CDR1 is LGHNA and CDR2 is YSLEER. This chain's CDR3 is CASSQESLSSGANVLTF.

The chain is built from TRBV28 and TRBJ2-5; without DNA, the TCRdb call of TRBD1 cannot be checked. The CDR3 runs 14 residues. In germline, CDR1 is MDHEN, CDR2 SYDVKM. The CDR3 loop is CASSLQGGLETQYF.

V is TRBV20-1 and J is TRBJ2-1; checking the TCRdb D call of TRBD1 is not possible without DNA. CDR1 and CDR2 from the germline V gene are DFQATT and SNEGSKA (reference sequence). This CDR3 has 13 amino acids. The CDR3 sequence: CSARTANRHEQFF.

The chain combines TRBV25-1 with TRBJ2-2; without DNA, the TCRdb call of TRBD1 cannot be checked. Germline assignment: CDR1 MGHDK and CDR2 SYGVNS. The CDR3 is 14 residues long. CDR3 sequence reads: CASSERQVPGELFF.

CDR3 loop: CASSPGTRTGTRSDTQYF. The rearrangement links TRBV5-5 to TRBJ2-3; the TCRdb call, TRBD1, lacks DNA for checking. CDR1 SGHKS and CDR2 YYEKEE come from the germline V gene (reference sequence). The CDR3 contains 18 residues.

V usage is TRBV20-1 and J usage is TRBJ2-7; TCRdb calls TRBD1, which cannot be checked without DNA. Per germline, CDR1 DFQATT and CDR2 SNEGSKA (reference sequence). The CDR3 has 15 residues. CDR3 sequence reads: CSAAPVTQDPYEQYF.

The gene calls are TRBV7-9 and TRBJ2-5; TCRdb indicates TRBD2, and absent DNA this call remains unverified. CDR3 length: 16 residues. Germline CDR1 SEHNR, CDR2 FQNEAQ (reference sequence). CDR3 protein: CASSPRTSGALMGQYF.

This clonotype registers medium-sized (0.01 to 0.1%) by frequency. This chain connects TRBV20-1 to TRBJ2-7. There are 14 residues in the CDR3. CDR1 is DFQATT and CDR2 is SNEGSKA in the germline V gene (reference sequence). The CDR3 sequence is CSARDQGSAYEQYF.

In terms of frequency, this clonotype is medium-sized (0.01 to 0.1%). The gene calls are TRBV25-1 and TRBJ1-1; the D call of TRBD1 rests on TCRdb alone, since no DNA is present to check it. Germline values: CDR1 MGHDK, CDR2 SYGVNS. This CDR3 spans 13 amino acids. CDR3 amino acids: CASTLGASTEAFF.

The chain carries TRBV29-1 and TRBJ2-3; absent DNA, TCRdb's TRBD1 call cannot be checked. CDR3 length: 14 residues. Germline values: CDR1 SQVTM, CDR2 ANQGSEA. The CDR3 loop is CSATVGVDEDTQYF.

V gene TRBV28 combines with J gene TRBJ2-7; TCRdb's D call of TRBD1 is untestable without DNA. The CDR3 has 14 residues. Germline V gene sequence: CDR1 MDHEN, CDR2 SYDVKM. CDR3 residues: CASSFRTGNYEQYF. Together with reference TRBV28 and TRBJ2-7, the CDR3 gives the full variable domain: DVKVTQSSRYLVKRTGEKVFLECVQDMDHENMFWYRQDPGLGLRLIYFSYDVKMKEKGDIPEGYSVSREKKERFSLILESASTNQTSMYLCASSFRTGNYEQYFGPGTRLTVT.

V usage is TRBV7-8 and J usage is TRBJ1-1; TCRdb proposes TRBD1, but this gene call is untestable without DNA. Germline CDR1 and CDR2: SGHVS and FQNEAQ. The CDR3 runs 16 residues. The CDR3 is CASSVARDSLNTEAFF.

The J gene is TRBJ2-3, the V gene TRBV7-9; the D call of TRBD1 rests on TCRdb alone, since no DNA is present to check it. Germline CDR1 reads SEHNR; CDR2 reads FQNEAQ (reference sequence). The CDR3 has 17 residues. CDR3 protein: CASSFPGTQMDTDTQHF.

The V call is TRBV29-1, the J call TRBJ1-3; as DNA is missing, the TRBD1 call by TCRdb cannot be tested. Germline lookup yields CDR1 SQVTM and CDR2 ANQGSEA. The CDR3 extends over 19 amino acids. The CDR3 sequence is CSVEVPTTGGPLSGNTIYF.

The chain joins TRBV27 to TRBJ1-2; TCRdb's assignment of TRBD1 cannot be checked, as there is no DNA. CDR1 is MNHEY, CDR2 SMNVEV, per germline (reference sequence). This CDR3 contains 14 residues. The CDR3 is CASSLAGTGRFYTF.

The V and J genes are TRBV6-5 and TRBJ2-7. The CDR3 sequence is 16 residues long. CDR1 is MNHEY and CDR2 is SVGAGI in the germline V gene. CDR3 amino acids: CASRGLSGQSPYEQYF.

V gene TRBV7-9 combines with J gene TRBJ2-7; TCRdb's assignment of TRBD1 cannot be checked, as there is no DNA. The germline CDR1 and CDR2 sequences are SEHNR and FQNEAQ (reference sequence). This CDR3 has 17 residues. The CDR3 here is CASRPKEGTGDSYEQYF. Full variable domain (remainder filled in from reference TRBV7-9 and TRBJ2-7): DTGVSQNPRHKITKRGQNVTFRCDPISEHNRLYWYRQTLGQGPEFLTYFQNEAQLEKSRLLSDRFSAERPKGSFSTLEIQRTEQGDSAMYLCASRPKEGTGDSYEQYFGPGTRLTVT.